This T cell receptor (beta chain) appears in the sequencing data of a study of blood T cell repertoires in COVID-19. Overall study context: Collection of acute and convalescent COVID-19 samples took place in the United States, Italy and Spain. PBMCs, B-cell-depleted T cells, or T cells provided the cDNA or gDNA that made up the material.

With 5 bases clipped from V and 4 bases from J, the junction kept 6 bases outside the gene matches. Germline-derived CDR1 and CDR2 are SEHNR and FQNEAQ (reference sequence). The CDR3 sequence is 15 residues long. How the authors handled the data: Estimates of nucleated cell counts were drawn from the amplification of reference gene primers. The table came from immunoSEQ multiplex PCR; TCRdb's copy has only in-frame clones and leaves some out. That table furnishes V, J and clone size, whereas the DNA furnished D and trimming. The data show around 110,000 clones, with 90% seen just once and 1.8% held by the top ten.

The source material was peripheral blood. The chain couples TRBV7-9 to TRBJ1-4; 8 nucleotides match TRBD1. This sequence was found in a human donor with active COVID-19. The donor label of this sample is uncertain. CDR3 bases: TGTGCCAGCAGCCCGGGGACAGGCAATAATGAAAAACTGTTTTTT. This sequence encodes CASSPGTGNNEKLFF.